What follows describes a single T cell receptor (beta chain). J gave up 6 bases and V 3 bases, and 4 bases lay outside the gene matches. CDR3 size: 15 residues. Germline V gene lookup returns CDR1 MRHNA and CDR2 SNTAGT. These data originate in a study of control samples from healthy donors and cancer patients. Sequenced by immunoSEQ multiplex PCR; TCRdb stores in-frame clones only, minus some. The sample consists of 150,000 or so clones, roughly 93% of them appearing once. The chain couples TRBV6-4 to TRBJ1-6; 8 bases are shared with TRBD1. The clonotype was recovered from a man between 18 and 35 years old in good health. Input material: blood. Here the CDR3 DNA reads TGTGCCAGCAGTGAGGTCGGACAGGGTAATTCACCCCTCCACTTT. Translated, it gives CASSEVGQGNSPLHF.